A selection of T cell receptor beta chains follows, all from one sample in a study of cytomegalovirus exposure and HLA in healthy donors. Using immunoSEQ multiplex PCR, the repertoire was profiled, and TCRdb retains in-frame clones only, with some absent. The sample has 60,000 to 85,000 clones, 94% seen once. The sequencing sample was made of PBMCs. The receptors here all came from a man aged 18 to 35 in good health and CMV-seropositive. CDR3s include the opening cysteine and the closing phenylalanine or tryptophan. A D gene is named only where the DNA matches it firmly. Clone size, where shown, is once, few, many, or a class for clones that have expanded.

v_gene,d_gene,abundance,j_gene,CDR3aa,CDR3nt
TRBV15,TRBD2,.,TRBJ2-3,CATSVRGGGDTQYF,TGTGCCACCAGCGTTCGCGGGGGTGGAGATACGCAGTATTTT
TRBV28,.,.,TRBJ1-1,CASSPTALWGQDFF,TGTGCCAGCAGTCCAACCGCCTTATGGGGGCAGGATTTCTTT
TRBV28,.,.,TRBJ2-4,CASSLFPWGGIGKLAKNIQYF,TGTGCCAGCAGTTTATTCCCCTGGGGGGGCATAGGCAAACTAGCCAAAAACATTCAGTACTTC
TRBV30,TRBD2,.,TRBJ2-1,CASVLAGNYNEQFF,TGTGCCTCCGTACTAGCGGGAAACTACAATGAGCAGTTCTTC
TRBV27,TRBD1,.,TRBJ2-3,CASSLSTGGWADTQYF,TGTGCCAGCAGTTTATCGACAGGGGGCTGGGCAGATACGCAGTATTTT
TRBV25-1,TRBD2,.,TRBJ2-5,CASSPRWREKETQYF,TGTGCCAGCAGCCCCCGGTGGCGGGAGAAAGAGACCCAGTACTTC
TRBV5-8,.,.,TRBJ1-5,CASSLVGEGDQPQHF,TGTGCCAGCAGCTTGGTAGGGGAGGGTGACCAGCCCCAGCATTTT
TRBV28,TRBD1,.,TRBJ1-5,CASSLARDRVRMAQPQHF,TGTGCCAGCAGCCTAGCCCGGGACAGGGTAAGAATGGCTCAGCCCCAGCATTTT
TRBV28,TRBD1,once,TRBJ1-1,CASSFSDRGGEAFF,TGTGCCAGCAGTTTCTCGGACAGGGGAGGTGAAGCTTTCTTT
TRBV28,TRBD1,.,TRBJ2-7,CASRRDRGSYEQYF,TGTGCCAGCAGACGGGACAGGGGCTCCTACGAGCAGTACTTC
TRBV2,TRBD1,.,TRBJ2-7,CASMGTVKSYEQYF,TGTGCCAGCATGGGGACAGTGAAGTCCTACGAGCAGTACTTC
TRBV9,.,.,TRBJ1-1,CASSPRGQMNTEAFF,TGTGCCAGCAGCCCCAGGGGACAAATGAACACTGAAGCTTTCTTT
TRBV5-1,.,.,TRBJ2-7,CASSFGRGRERIYEQYF,TGCGCCAGCAGCTTCGGGCGGGGGCGAGAAAGAATCTACGAGCAGTACTTC
TRBV5-1,.,.,TRBJ2-3,CASSFDRGTDTQYF,TGCGCCAGCAGCTTCGACCGGGGCACAGATACGCAGTATTTT
TRBV7-2,.,.,TRBJ1-2,CASSLVSGYGYTF,TGTGCCAGCAGCTTAGTCAGTGGCTATGGCTACACCTTC